This TCR beta chain was documented in a study of CD8+ T cells in alopecia areata. Treatment specified: oral pan-JAK inhibitor, 5-10 mg twice daily. Reverse transcription of extracted RNA yielded cDNA, which provided the sequencing template. Generated by immunoSEQ multiplex PCR, the TCRdb table keeps only in-frame clones and is missing some. The sample yields 75,000 to 80,000 clones, approximately 70% seen once. The CDR3 length is 15 residues. Germline V gene lookup returns CDR1 MGHDK and CDR2 SYGVNS. Trimming took 1 base from V and 5 from J, leaving 12 bases between them. The rearrangement uses TRBV25-1 and TRBJ2-1, with D possibly being TRBD2 (5 bases). The clonotype originates from a human donor with alopecia areata. The input for sequencing was CD8+ T cells sorted from blood, taken at week 24, from a patient treated with tofacitinib. This CDR3 reads CASSELPGTNNEQFF. The CDR3 DNA reads as TGTGCCAGCAGTGAATTACCGGGAACGAACAATGAGCAGTTCTTC.